Listed here is a single T cell receptor beta chain. These data come from a study of blood T cell repertoires in COVID-19. Study information: The United States, Italy and Spain provided the acute and convalescent COVID-19 samples. The analysed material was cDNA or gDNA that came from T cells, B-cell-depleted T cells, or PBMCs.

The CDR3 is 15 amino acids. V shed 0 bases and J 8 bases; nucleotides not matched to a gene: 7. The V gene's germline CDR1 is SGHRS and CDR2 YFSETQ. Participants reported their clinical history, and cohort assignment relied on those reports. Someone with COVID-19 had been met by exposed participants within 2 weeks before study entry. Assay: immunoSEQ multiplex PCR; the TCRdb copy retains only in-frame clones and omits some. The sample contains fewer than 250,000 clones, just under 90% of which appear only once. The source of this sequence is a middle-aged man who had been exposed to COVID-19. Sequencing input: PBMCs or T cells enriched from blood (not recorded which). The chain recombines TRBV5-1 with TRBJ1-4; 7 bases line up with TRBD1. CDR3 nucleotide sequence: TGCGCCAGCAGCTTGGTCGAGGGGGCAGCGGAAAAACTGTTTTTT. It codes for CASSLVEGAAEKLFF.